Described below is a single T cell receptor beta chain sequence and its context. Its antigen remains unidentified. This sample is part of a study of cytomegalovirus exposure and HLA in healthy donors. Study observations and caveats: Specificity for CMV antigens was confirmed in vitro for a few of the CMV-associated chains.

V gave up 1 base and J gave up 0 bases, with 6 bases separating them. Per the germline V gene, CDR1 is LGHNA and CDR2 is YNFKEQ. The length of the CDR3 is 14 residues. This PCR relied on a set of 60 Vbeta primers and 13 Jbeta primers. As originally analysed: Later work found around 72 million unique TCR beta chains, with roughly 11 million shared. Libraries were prepared by immunoSEQ multiplex PCR; TCRdb keeps only in-frame clonotypes and omits some of them. D and trimming come from the DNA, and the V and J calls and clone size come from that table. The sample records some 190,000 clones, approximately 88% being singletons.

This receptor was identified in a boy between 2 and 15 years old in good health and CMV-seronegative. This sequence joins TRBV4-2 and TRBJ2-5, with a possible D match to TRBD1 (5 bases). The sample was PBMCs. CDR3 residues: CASSQGQHQETQYF. CDR3 DNA sequence: TGTGCCAGCAGCCAAGGACAGCACCAAGAGACCCAGTACTTC.